The rows below give T cell receptor beta chains drawn from one sample of a study of early T cells in non-severe SARS-CoV-2 infection. TCRdb re-called the 5' RACE reads through MiXCR, storing one row per CDR3 protein. The table includes fewer than 60,000 distinct CDR3 sequences, around 9.6% detected once. Source: whole blood, taken at baseline. The receptors shown here come from an adult who was a healthcare worker with PCR-confirmed SARS-CoV-2 infection or an uninfected control (not recorded which). Both conserved end residues are part of each CDR3. The order of the fields is clone size, D gene, V gene, J gene, CDR3 DNA, CDR3 protein. A D gene is named only where the DNA matches it firmly. Only some rows state a clone size, as once, few, many or a class for expanded clones.

abundance: many
d_gene: NA
v_gene: TRBV15
j_gene: TRBJ1-6
CDR3nt: TGTGCCACCAGCGGAACGACGGGGAGCTCCTATAATTCACCCCTCCACTTT
CDR3aa: CATSGTTGSSYNSPLHF

abundance: NA
d_gene: TRBD1
v_gene: TRBV2
j_gene: TRBJ1-2
CDR3nt: TGTGCCAGCAGTGGGGACAGATCAGGCTATGGCTACACCTTC
CDR3aa: CASSGDRSGYGYTF

abundance: NA
d_gene: TRBD1
v_gene: TRBV9
j_gene: TRBJ2-7
CDR3nt: TGTGCCAGCAGCGAGGGGGCCATGTACGAGCAGTACTTC
CDR3aa: CASSEGAMYEQYF

abundance: NA
d_gene: NA
v_gene: TRBV5-5
j_gene: TRBJ1-5
CDR3nt: TGTGCCAGCAGTCGCACGAGGGAACACAATCAGCCCCAGCATTTT
CDR3aa: CASSRTREHNQPQHF

abundance: few
d_gene: NA
v_gene: TRBV5-5
j_gene: TRBJ2-7
CDR3nt: TGTGCCAGCACCAATTCATTGTTCTCCTACGAGCAGTACTTC
CDR3aa: CASTNSLFSYEQYF

abundance: NA
d_gene: TRBD1
v_gene: TRBV18
j_gene: TRBJ1-4
CDR3nt: TGTGCCAGCTCTCTGACAGGGGGGAACGGTGAAAAACTGTTTTTT
CDR3aa: CASSLTGGNGEKLFF

abundance: few
d_gene: TRBD1
v_gene: TRBV30
j_gene: TRBJ1-3
CDR3nt: TGTGCCTGGGGACAGGGTCTTTCTGGAAACACCATATATTTT
CDR3aa: CAWGQGLSGNTIYF

abundance: NA
d_gene: NA
v_gene: TRBV12-3/TRBV12-4
j_gene: TRBJ1-3
CDR3nt: TGTGCCAGCAGTTTTTACCAGGGAGGGATTGGAAACACCATATATTTT
CDR3aa: CASSFYQGGIGNTIYF

abundance: NA
d_gene: TRBD2
v_gene: TRBV29-1
j_gene: TRBJ2-7
CDR3nt: TGCAGCGTTGACGGGGAGGGCCTCTCCTACGAGCAGTACTTC
CDR3aa: CSVDGEGLSYEQYF

abundance: few
d_gene: NA
v_gene: TRBV6-5
j_gene: TRBJ2-4
CDR3nt: TGTGCCAGCAGTACGGACCGGGACACCTCACGAAACATTCAGTACTTC
CDR3aa: CASSTDRDTSRNIQYF

abundance: many
d_gene: NA
v_gene: TRBV30
j_gene: TRBJ1-4
CDR3nt: TGTGCCTGGAGTTGGGGTAATGAAAAACTGTTTTTT
CDR3aa: CAWSWGNEKLFF

abundance: many
d_gene: NA
v_gene: TRBV7-3
j_gene: TRBJ1-2
CDR3nt: TGTGCCAGCAGCCAGTCGGGGGGCCAGAACTATGGCTACACCTTC
CDR3aa: CASSQSGGQNYGYTF

abundance: few
d_gene: NA
v_gene: TRBV6-2/TRBV6-3
j_gene: TRBJ1-6
CDR3nt: TGTGCCAGCAGTTACTCGACCCGAGGGAATTCACCCCTCCACTTT
CDR3aa: CASSYSTRGNSPLHF

abundance: many
d_gene: NA
v_gene: TRBV13
j_gene: TRBJ1-6
CDR3nt: TGTGCCAGCAGCCTCGGTCGTTCCTATAATTCACCCCTCCACTTT
CDR3aa: CASSLGRSYNSPLHF

abundance: NA
d_gene: NA
v_gene: TRBV9
j_gene: TRBJ2-2
CDR3nt: TGTGCCAGCAGCGTAGGTGATTTCGGGGAGCTGTTTTTT
CDR3aa: CASSVGDFGELFF

abundance: NA
d_gene: TRBD1
v_gene: TRBV5-4
j_gene: TRBJ1-4
CDR3nt: TGTGCCAGCAGCTTGCAGGGGGCGAATGAAAAACTGTTTTTT
CDR3aa: CASSLQGANEKLFF

abundance: many
d_gene: NA
v_gene: TRBV7-9
j_gene: TRBJ1-2
CDR3nt: TGTGCCAGCAGCCCAAACGGGGGGCCCTCCGGCTACACCTTC
CDR3aa: CASSPNGGPSGYTF

abundance: few
d_gene: TRBD2
v_gene: TRBV5-4
j_gene: TRBJ2-3
CDR3nt: TGTGCCAGCAGCCTCCCTGCGGGGGTCAGCACAGATACGCAGTATTTT
CDR3aa: CASSLPAGVSTDTQYF

abundance: NA
d_gene: NA
v_gene: TRBV5-1
j_gene: TRBJ1-5
CDR3nt: TGCGCCAGCAGCTTGTCAGGGGCTAATCAGCCCCAGCATTTT
CDR3aa: CASSLSGANQPQHF

abundance: many
d_gene: NA
v_gene: TRBV6-5
j_gene: TRBJ2-2
CDR3nt: TGTGCCAGCAGTTACTATCCCGGGGAGCTGTTTTTT
CDR3aa: CASSYYPGELFF

abundance: many
d_gene: NA
v_gene: TRBV7-9
j_gene: TRBJ1-6
CDR3nt: TGTGCCAGCAGCTCGTGGCAGAATAATTCACCCCTCCACTTT
CDR3aa: CASSSWQNNSPLHF

abundance: few
d_gene: NA
v_gene: TRBV5-1
j_gene: TRBJ1-5
CDR3nt: TGCGCCAGCAGCTTGACACCGGGAGATCAGCCCCAGCATTTT
CDR3aa: CASSLTPGDQPQHF

abundance: NA
d_gene: NA
v_gene: TRBV30
j_gene: TRBJ1-6
CDR3nt: TGTGCCTGGAAAAAGGAGCCTTCCAATTCACCCCCCCACTTT
CDR3aa: CAWKKEPSNSPPHF

abundance: few
d_gene: TRBD2
v_gene: TRBV28
j_gene: TRBJ2-3
CDR3nt: TGTGCCAGCAGTTTACCAGCGGGAAGGTCAGATACGCAGTATTTT
CDR3aa: CASSLPAGRSDTQYF

abundance: many
d_gene: TRBD2
v_gene: TRBV5-1
j_gene: TRBJ2-1
CDR3nt: TGCGCCAGCAGCCTGGGGGTAGCGGGAGGTCCCCTCTCCTACAATGAGCAGTTCTTC
CDR3aa: CASSLGVAGGPLSYNEQFF

abundance: NA
d_gene: NA
v_gene: TRBV6-5
j_gene: TRBJ1-2
CDR3nt: TGTGCCAGCAGTTACTCTCTACCAGCTTCGGGGGAGTATGGCTACACCTTC
CDR3aa: CASSYSLPASGEYGYTF

abundance: NA
d_gene: NA
v_gene: TRBV7-3
j_gene: TRBJ2-3
CDR3nt: TGTGCCAGCAGCTTAACTGGAATCACAGATACGCAGTATTTT
CDR3aa: CASSLTGITDTQYF

abundance: NA
d_gene: NA
v_gene: TRBV5-1
j_gene: TRBJ2-2
CDR3nt: TGCGCCAGCAGCTTTCATAGCGGAGCGAACACCGGGGAGCTGTTTTTT
CDR3aa: CASSFHSGANTGELFF

abundance: few
d_gene: NA
v_gene: TRBV25-1
j_gene: TRBJ2-7
CDR3nt: TGTGCCAGCACAAGAGGGGGAGCCTACGAGCAGTACTTC
CDR3aa: CASTRGGAYEQYF

abundance: many
d_gene: NA
v_gene: TRBV12-3/TRBV12-4
j_gene: TRBJ1-6
CDR3nt: TGTGCCAGCAGTTTAGGGACCCGATATTCACCCCTCCACTTT
CDR3aa: CASSLGTRYSPLHF

abundance: NA
d_gene: NA
v_gene: TRBV6-2/TRBV6-3
j_gene: TRBJ1-5
CDR3nt: TGTGCCAGCAGTTACTGGGGGATGAGCAATCAGCCCCAGCATTTT
CDR3aa: CASSYWGMSNQPQHF

abundance: many
d_gene: NA
v_gene: TRBV7-2
j_gene: TRBJ2-2
CDR3nt: TGTGCCAGCAGCTTAGCGTCCGACGGGGAGCTGTTTTTT
CDR3aa: CASSLASDGELFF

abundance: NA
d_gene: NA
v_gene: TRBV20-1
j_gene: TRBJ1-1
CDR3nt: TGCAGTGCTAAAAGTGACACTGAAGCTTTCTTT
CDR3aa: CSAKSDTEAFF